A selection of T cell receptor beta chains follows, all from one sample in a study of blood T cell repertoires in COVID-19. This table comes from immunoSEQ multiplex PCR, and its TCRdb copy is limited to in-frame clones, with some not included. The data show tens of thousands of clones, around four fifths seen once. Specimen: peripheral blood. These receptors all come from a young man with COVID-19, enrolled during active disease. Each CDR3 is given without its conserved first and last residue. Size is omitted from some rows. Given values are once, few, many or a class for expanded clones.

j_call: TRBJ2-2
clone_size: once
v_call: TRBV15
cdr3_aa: ATSRASGELF

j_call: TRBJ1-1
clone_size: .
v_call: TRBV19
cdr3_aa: ASSNEPMNTEAF

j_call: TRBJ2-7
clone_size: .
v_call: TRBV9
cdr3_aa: ASSVASGGDYEQY

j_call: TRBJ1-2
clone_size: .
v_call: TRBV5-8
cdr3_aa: ASSLSGVWGYT

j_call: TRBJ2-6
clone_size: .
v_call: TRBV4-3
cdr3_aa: ASSHAGPGANVLT

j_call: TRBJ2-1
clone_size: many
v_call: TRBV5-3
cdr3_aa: ARSPPLADRNNEQF

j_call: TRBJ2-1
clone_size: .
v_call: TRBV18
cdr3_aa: ASSPFSYEQF

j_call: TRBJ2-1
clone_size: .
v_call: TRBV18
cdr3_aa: ASSHNPGGIYNEQF

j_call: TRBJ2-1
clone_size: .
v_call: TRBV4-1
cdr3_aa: ASSPAGGTSGPYNEQF

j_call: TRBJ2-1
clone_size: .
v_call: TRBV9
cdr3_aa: ASSVDSGTYNEQF

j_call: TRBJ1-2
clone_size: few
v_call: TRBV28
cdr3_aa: ASSPKTGINYGYT

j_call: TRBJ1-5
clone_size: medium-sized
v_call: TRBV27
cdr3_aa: ASSVQGGQPQH

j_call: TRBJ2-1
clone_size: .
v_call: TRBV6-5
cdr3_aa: ASTLGGQNNEQF

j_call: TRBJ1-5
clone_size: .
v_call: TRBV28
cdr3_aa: ASSLKSRGQPQH

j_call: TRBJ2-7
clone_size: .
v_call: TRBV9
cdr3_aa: ASSVGTSPADEQY

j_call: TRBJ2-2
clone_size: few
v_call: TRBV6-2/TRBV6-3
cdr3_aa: ASSAGVANTGELF

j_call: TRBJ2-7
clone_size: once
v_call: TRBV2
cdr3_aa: ASREGRGRTHEQY

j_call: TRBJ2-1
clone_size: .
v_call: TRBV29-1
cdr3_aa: SVEPSGHYNEQF

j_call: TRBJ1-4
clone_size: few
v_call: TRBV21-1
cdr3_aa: ASSNGRMTNEKLF

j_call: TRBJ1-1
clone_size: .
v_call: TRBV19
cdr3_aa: ASRDRDLNTEAF

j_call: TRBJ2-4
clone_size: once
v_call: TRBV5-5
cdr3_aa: ASSLATGLAKNIQY

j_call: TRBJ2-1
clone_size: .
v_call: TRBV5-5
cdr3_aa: ASSLGPNEQF

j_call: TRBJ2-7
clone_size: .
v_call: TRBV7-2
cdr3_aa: ASSLETGLTFEQY

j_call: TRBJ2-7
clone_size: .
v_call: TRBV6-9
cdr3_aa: ASSYAGTVRYEQY

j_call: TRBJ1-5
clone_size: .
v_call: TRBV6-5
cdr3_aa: ASSYSIRGNQPQH

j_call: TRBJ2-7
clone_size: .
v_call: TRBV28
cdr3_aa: ASSFFSTSGRGIYEQY

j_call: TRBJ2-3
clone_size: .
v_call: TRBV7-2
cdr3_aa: ASSLGNSYTDTQY

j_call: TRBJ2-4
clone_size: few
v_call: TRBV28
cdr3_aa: ASSPAGSKNIQY

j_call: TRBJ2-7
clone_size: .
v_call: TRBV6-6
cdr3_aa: ASSYEGGLAGREQY

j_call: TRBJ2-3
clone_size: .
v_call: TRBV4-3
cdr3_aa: ASSQSGGAITDTQY

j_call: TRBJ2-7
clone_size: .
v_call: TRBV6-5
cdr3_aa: ASKTTEGGYEQY

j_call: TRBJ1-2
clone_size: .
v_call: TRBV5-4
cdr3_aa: ASSLGQLYGYT

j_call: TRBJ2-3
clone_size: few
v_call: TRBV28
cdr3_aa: ASSRRLAGVDTQY

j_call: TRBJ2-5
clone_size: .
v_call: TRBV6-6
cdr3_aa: ASRSHRQGMEETQY

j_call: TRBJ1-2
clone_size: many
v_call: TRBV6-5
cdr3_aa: ASSPGQANGYT

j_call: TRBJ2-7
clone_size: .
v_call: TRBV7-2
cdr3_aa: ASSSPLLAMPY

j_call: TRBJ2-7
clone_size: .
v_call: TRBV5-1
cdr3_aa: ASSLSEPGSYEQY

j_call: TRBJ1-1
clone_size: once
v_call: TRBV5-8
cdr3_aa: ASSLYFRSTEAF

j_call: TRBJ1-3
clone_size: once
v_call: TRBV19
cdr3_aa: ASRGLSGNTIY

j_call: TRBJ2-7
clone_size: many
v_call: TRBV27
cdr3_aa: ASSFSGPLYEQY

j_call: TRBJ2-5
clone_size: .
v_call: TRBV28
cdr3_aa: ASRKGSGPLETQY

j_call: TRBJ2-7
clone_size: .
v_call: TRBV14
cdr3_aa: ASSQEALYEQY

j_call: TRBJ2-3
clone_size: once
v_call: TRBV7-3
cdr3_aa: ASSLRAAGGLSTDTQY

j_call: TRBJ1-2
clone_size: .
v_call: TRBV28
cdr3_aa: ASSRSYWGYT

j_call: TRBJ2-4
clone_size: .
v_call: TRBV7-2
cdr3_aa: ASSLRTSGYAKNIQY

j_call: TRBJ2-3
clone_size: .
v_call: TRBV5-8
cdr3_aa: ASSLAGQMTDTQY

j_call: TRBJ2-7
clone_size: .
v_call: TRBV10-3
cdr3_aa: AISGQQGFYEQY

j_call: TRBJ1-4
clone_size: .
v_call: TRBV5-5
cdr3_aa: ASSPRTATNEKLF

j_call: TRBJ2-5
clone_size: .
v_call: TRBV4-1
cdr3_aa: ASSLDRAGETQY

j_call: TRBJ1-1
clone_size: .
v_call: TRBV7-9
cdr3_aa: ASSLNRVPPEAF

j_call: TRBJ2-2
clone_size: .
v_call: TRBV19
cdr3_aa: ASRGGRMSGELF

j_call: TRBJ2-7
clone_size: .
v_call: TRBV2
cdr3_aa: ASSEESGRAGEQY

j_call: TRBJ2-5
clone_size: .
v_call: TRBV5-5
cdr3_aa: ASNRNPGAGGRETQY

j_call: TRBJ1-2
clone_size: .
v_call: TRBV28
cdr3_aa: ASSSSGLANYGYT

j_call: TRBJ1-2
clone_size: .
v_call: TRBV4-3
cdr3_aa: ASSQSDSYGYT

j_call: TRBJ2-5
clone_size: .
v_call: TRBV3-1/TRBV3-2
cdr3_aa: ASSPPGGLISETQY

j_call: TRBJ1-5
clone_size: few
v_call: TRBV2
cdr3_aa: ASSVEEWGKPQH

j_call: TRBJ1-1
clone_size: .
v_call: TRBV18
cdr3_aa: ASSRVLRENTEAF

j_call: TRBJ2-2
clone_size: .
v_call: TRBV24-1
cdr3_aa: ATSARSTGELF